Each of the 17 T cell receptor beta chains below was sequenced from the same sample in a study of blood T cell repertoires in COVID-19. Libraries were prepared by immunoSEQ multiplex PCR; TCRdb keeps only in-frame clonotypes and omits some of them. The sample comprises 150,000 or so clones, approximately 85% of which are singletons, and approximately 1.2% rests with the top ten. Sequenced sample: peripheral blood. These receptors came from a man between 60 and 75 years old who had recovered from COVID-19.

The table lists this clone with a count of one. The V call is TRBV7-2, the J call TRBJ1-4, with 9 bases identical to TRBD1. The CDR3 has 15 amino acids. The V and J ends lost 1 base and 8 bases, in that order; junction bases with no gene match: 5. Germline CDR1 SGHTA, CDR2 FQGNSA. The CDR3 loop reads CASSLGDRVEEKLFF. The CDR3 nucleotides are TGTGCCAGCAGCTTAGGGGACAGGGTGGAAGAAAAACTGTTTTTT. The whole variable domain, remainder taken from reference TRBV7-2 and TRBJ1-4, is GAGVSQSPSNKVTEKGKDVELRCDPISGHTALYWYRQSLGQGLEFLIYFQGNSAPDKSGLPSDRFSAERTGGSVSTLTIQRTQQEDSAVYLCASSLGDRVEEKLFFGSGTQLSVL.

The V call is TRBV20-1, the J call TRBJ2-5, with 10 nucleotides matching TRBD2. The CDR3 runs to 13 residues. V lost 3 bases and J lost 5; bases outside the gene matches: 3. Germline lookup yields CDR1 DFQATT and CDR2 SNEGSKA (reference sequence). CDR3 coding DNA: TGCAGTGCTAGTAGCGGGGGGTACGAGACCCAGTACTTC. This codes for CSASSGGYETQYF.

This clone was detected only a few times. The DNA of the CDR3 is TGTGCCAGTAAAGACAGGGGGCTCGTTGAAGCTTTCTTT. This sequence encodes CASKDRGLVEAFF. The genes are TRBV27 and TRBJ1-1; 10 nucleotides align to TRBD1. V dropped 9 bases and J dropped 7; count of bases not matched to a gene: 8. This CDR3 has 13 amino acids. CDR1 and CDR2 (germline): MNHEY, SMNVEV (reference sequence).

The gene calls are TRBV2 and TRBJ1-2; a possible D gene is TRBD1 (6 bases). V dropped 8 bases and J dropped 9 bases, with 25 bases sitting between them. This CDR3 spans 15 amino acids. The germline gives CDR1 SNHLY, CDR2 FYNNEI. Here the CDR3 DNA reads TGTGCCAGCCAGAGGGACCCCGGGACACTTTCTAGCTACACCTTC. This gives the protein CASQRDPGTLSSYTF.

The V and J genes are TRBV15 and TRBJ2-1, with TRBD2 identical over 9 bases. This CDR3 has 16 amino acids. Germline V CDR1 and CDR2: LNHNV, YYDKDF (reference sequence). Trimming at V came to 7 bases and at J to 5 bases, leaving 12 bases not matched to a gene. CDR3 nucleotide sequence: TGTGCCACCAACCAGCTTAGCGGGGGCCTCAACAATGAGCAGTTCTTC. It is translated as CATNQLSGGLNNEQFF.

This clone was detected a few times. The chain's CDR3 is CASSLGRGSPNEQFF. CDR3 bases: TGCGCCAGCAGCTTGGGGCGGGGGTCGCCCAATGAGCAGTTCTTC. The rearrangement uses TRBV5-1 and TRBJ2-1; 7 nucleotides align to TRBD2. The junction had 6 bases not matched to a gene; V was cut back by 0 bases and J by 6 bases. The CDR3 runs 15 residues. Germline-derived CDR1 and CDR2 are SGHRS and YFSETQ.

J is TRBJ2-3 and V is TRBV6-2 or TRBV6-3, with TRBD2 identical over 8 bases. Germline V lookup: CDR1 MNHEY, CDR2 SVGEGT. Trimming at V came to 2 bases and at J to 2 bases, leaving 9 bases not matched to a gene. This CDR3 is built from 17 residues. CDR3 amino acids: CASSYLIGAGDTDTQYF. The CDR3 DNA sequence: TGTGCCAGCAGTTACCTAATCGGAGCGGGGGACACAGATACGCAGTATTTT.

V usage is TRBV5-6 and J usage is TRBJ1-5; no definite D call. Trimming cost V 4 bases and J 9 bases, with 14 bases left between them. Per the germline V gene, CDR1 is SGHDT and CDR2 is YYEEEE. The CDR3 length is 13 residues. This chain's CDR3 is CASSPALTLPQHF. CDR3 DNA: TGTGCCAGCAGCCCGGCCCTGACTCTGCCCCAGCATTTT.

This clone was counted only a few times. This chain links TRBV14 with TRBJ2-5; TRBD2 is a possible D gene (6 bases). Germline CDR1 reads SGHDN; CDR2 reads FVKESK. This CDR3 comprises 17 residues. Deletions cut 4 bases from V and 7 bases from J, with 25 bases between. The CDR3 here is CASSPKEGRRALRTQYF. In DNA form, the CDR3 reads TGTGCCAGCAGCCCAAAAGAGGGCCGGAGGGCTTTGAGGACCCAGTACTTC.

The rearrangement joins TRBV19 to TRBJ2-2, with TRBD2 matching 9 bases. Germline loops: CDR1 LNHDA, CDR2 SQIVND (reference sequence). V trimming: 4 bases; J trimming: 2 bases; junction bases outside the gene matches: 5. CDR3 length equals 16 residues. CDR3 in DNA: TGTGCCAGTAGTACCTTAGCGGGGGTCAACACCGGGGAGCTGTTTTTT. It translates to CASSTLAGVNTGELFF.

The rearrangement uses TRBV10-3 and TRBJ2-3; tentatively, D is TRBD2 (5 bases). This CDR3 is 18 amino acids long. The V end was cut by 4 bases, the J end by 6 bases, with 26 bases between. The germline gives CDR1 ENHRY, CDR2 SYGVKD. The CDR3 loop is CAISAGPLSGTHADTQYF. The CDR3 DNA is TGTGCCATCAGTGCAGGACCCCTTTCGGGAACCCACGCTGATACGCAGTATTTT.

This clone was detected a few times. The genes are TRBV12-3 or TRBV12-4 and TRBJ2-7; 8 nucleotides line up with TRBD1. V shed 6 bases, J shed 5 bases, and the junction held 6 bases outside the gene matches. The CDR3 contains 13 residues. The CDR3 spells CASRATGAHEQYF. The CDR3 bases are TGTGCCAGCAGGGCGACAGGGGCCCACGAGCAGTACTTC.

This clone appeared once. This chain connects TRBV12-3 or TRBV12-4 to TRBJ1-1, with D hard to call. V shed 8 bases and J shed 5 bases, with 9 bases lying between them. The CDR3 totals 11 residues. Here the CDR3 reads CASWEETEAFF. Written as DNA, the CDR3 is TGTGCCAGCTGGGAGGAGACTGAAGCTTTCTTT.

The chain has TRBV5-1 and TRBJ2-3; D uncertain. V was pared by 4 bases and J by 6 bases, with 15 bases between. This CDR3 is 14 amino acids long. The germline V gene has CDR1 SGHRS and CDR2 YFSETQ. The CDR3 reads CASSVDHGPDTQYF. The CDR3 DNA is TGCGCCAGCAGCGTGGACCATGGCCCCGATACGCAGTATTTT.

V usage is TRBV2 and J usage is TRBJ2-5; tentative D call: TRBD1 (6 bases). The CDR3 runs to 15 residues. The V and J ends lost 6 bases and 5 bases respectively, with 19 bases between them. The germline V gene encodes CDR1 SNHLY and CDR2 FYNNEI. The CDR3: CASSGGWGLTETQYF. As DNA, the CDR3 is TGTGCCAGCAGCGGTGGGTGGGGGCTAACGGAGACCCAGTACTTC.

The chain is built from TRBV7-8 and TRBJ1-2, with 9 bases identical to TRBD1. V was pared by 5 bases and J by 7 bases, with 20 bases of the junction left unmatched. The CDR3 runs to 18 residues. Germline V gene sequence: CDR1 SGHVS, CDR2 FQNEAQ. The chain's CDR3 is CASSPMDGQGIKGGGYTF. CDR3 in DNA: TGTGCCAGCAGCCCAATGGACGGACAGGGGATCAAAGGAGGTGGCTACACCTTC.

This rearrangement joins TRBV7-8 to TRBJ2-5; 9 bases map to TRBD1. The CDR3 totals 17 residues. V was pared by 5 bases and J by 2 bases, with 12 bases of the junction left unmatched. CDR1 and CDR2 (germline): SGHVS, FQNEAQ. The chain's CDR3 is CASSRRETGTGQETQYF. The CDR3 region has the DNA TGTGCCAGCAGCCGCCGAGAAACCGGGACAGGGCAAGAGACCCAGTACTTC.